Listed below are T cell receptor beta chains from one sample, sequenced in a study of blood T cell repertoires in COVID-19. Using immunoSEQ multiplex PCR, the repertoire was profiled, and TCRdb retains in-frame clones only, with some absent. The sample gives 85,000 to 130,000 clones, approximately 92% of which show up once; 4.5% to 6% is in the top ten. Sequenced input: peripheral blood. These receptors were taken from a man between 65 and 85 years old with acute or convalescent COVID-19. Each CDR3 is given with its conserved first and last residue. The D gene is left open where the match is weak. Not every row has a clone size; where given, it reads once, few, many or a size class.

TRBD1	TRBV30	TRBJ1-4	NA	TGTGCCTGGAGTCTAGGGACAGAAGAAAAACTGTTTTTT	CAWSLGTEEKLFF
NA	TRBV2	TRBJ1-2	once	TGTGCCAGCAGGGAGGGAAGAAGGGTGGGCTACACCTTC	CASREGRRVGYTF
NA	TRBV27	TRBJ1-1	NA	TGTGCCAGCAGTTTATCGGGGCGTCCATACACTGAAGCTTTCTTT	CASSLSGRPYTEAFF
NA	TRBV4-3	TRBJ1-1	NA	TGCGCCAGCAGCCCCTCTCGACTGAAGAACACTGAAGCTTTCTTT	CASSPSRLKNTEAFF
TRBD1	TRBV27	TRBJ1-1	NA	TGTGCCAGCAGTTTGCTAGGACAGGGGAAGGGCACTGAAGCTTTCTTT	CASSLLGQGKGTEAFF
TRBD2	TRBV18	TRBJ2-3	NA	TGTGCCAGCTCACCACGGAGTCTAGCGGGAACAGATACGCAGTATTTT	CASSPRSLAGTDTQYF
TRBD1	TRBV5-6	TRBJ1-6	once	TGTGCCAGCAGCTCTCGGGACAGGGGAGGGAATTCACCCCTCCACTTT	CASSSRDRGGNSPLHF
TRBD1	TRBV12-3/TRBV12-4	TRBJ2-7	NA	TGTGCCAGCAGTCGACAGGGCTACGAGCAGTACTTC	CASSRQGYEQYF
NA	TRBV29-1	TRBJ1-4	once	TGCAGCGTTGAAGATCAACTGAATAATGAAAAACTGTTTTTT	CSVEDQLNNEKLFF
TRBD2	TRBV27	TRBJ2-3	NA	TGTGCCAGCAAAGGGGGACTAGCGGGATACTCAGATACGCAGTATTTT	CASKGGLAGYSDTQYF
TRBD2	TRBV5-1	TRBJ2-5	NA	TGCGCCAGCAGCCCAGCGGGGGGGCAAGAGACCCAGTACTTC	CASSPAGGQETQYF
NA	TRBV7-6	TRBJ1-3	NA	TGTGCCAGCAGCTTAACCCCTCAGGGAGGAAACACCATATATTTT	CASSLTPQGGNTIYF
TRBD1	TRBV28	TRBJ1-5	NA	TGTGCCAGCAGGACACCGGGACAGGGGAGGGGTCAGCCCCAGCATTTT	CASRTPGQGRGQPQHF
NA	TRBV13	TRBJ2-3	NA	TGTGCCAGCAGACATAGCAACACAGATACGCAGTATTTT	CASRHSNTDTQYF
TRBD1	TRBV4-1	TRBJ2-3	NA	TGCGCCAGCAGCCAAGGTCGGACAGGGGGTGGGACAGATACGCAGTATTTT	CASSQGRTGGGTDTQYF
NA	TRBV11-2	TRBJ2-5	NA	TGTGCCAGCAGGGGTTGGGCCCTGGGAGAGACCCAGTACTTC	CASRGWALGETQYF
NA	TRBV5-1	TRBJ2-2	NA	TGCGCCAGCAGATTCGGGAGGAACACCGGGGAGCTGTTTTTT	CASRFGRNTGELFF
NA	TRBV12-3/TRBV12-4	TRBJ1-5	NA	TGTGCCAGCAGTTTTCAGGGCATTCCCCAGCATTTT	CASSFQGIPQHF
NA	TRBV5-1	TRBJ1-1	NA	TGCGCCAGCAGCTCACAGGGTTCGGGCACTGAAGCTTTCTTT	CASSSQGSGTEAFF
TRBD1	TRBV5-1	TRBJ1-2	NA	TGCGCCAGCAGGGCACAGGGGGAGGATGGCTACACCTTC	CASRAQGEDGYTF
NA	TRBV27	TRBJ2-7	NA	TGTGCCAGCAGGGCGACGCTAAGCGCTCACTCCTACGAGCAGTACTTC	CASRATLSAHSYEQYF
TRBD2	TRBV27	TRBJ2-7	once	TGTGCCACCCAGAGGGTAGCGGGAGGCTCCTACGAGCAGTACTTC	CATQRVAGGSYEQYF